Each of the 32 T cell receptor beta chains below was sequenced from the same sample in a study of shared clonotypes between healthy human individuals. Here immunoSEQ multiplex PCR was the method, and the copy in TCRdb shows in-frame clones only, minus some. Here the sample spans about 680,000 clones, roughly 70% being singletons. Sequencing was carried out using memory CD4+ T cells sorted from blood. Subset denoted: CD45RA-negative fraction. These TCRs come from a woman aged 25 to 39 in good health.

In the case of this clone: The same CDR3 is also encoded by other DNA sequences in this sample. The chain carries TRBV19 and TRBJ1-5; the D is unclear. V lost 4 bases, J lost 4 bases, and 8 bases lay in between. Germline CDR1 LNHDA, CDR2 SQIVND (reference sequence). This CDR3 is built from 13 residues. The CDR3 DNA reads TGTGCCAGTAGTAGGACGTTTAATCAGCCCCAGCATTTT. Residues: CASSRTFNQPQHF.

The chain carries TRBV27 and TRBJ1-2, with a possible D match to TRBD1 (5 bases). This CDR3 spans 17 amino acids. Trimming took off 5 bases at V and 4 bases at J, with 23 bases between the two ends. Germline-derived CDR1 and CDR2 are MNHEY and SMNVEV (reference sequence). The CDR3 DNA reads TGTGCCAGCAGTCCCTCGGATGGGACGGTTGAAAGCTATGGCTACACCTTC. Translating gives CASSPSDGTVESYGYTF.

Note on this clone: With only one base between it and a far larger clone, this is likely a read error. CDR3 DNA sequence: TGTGTCAGCAGGAAACCGGGGACCTACGAGCAGTACTTC. As protein: CVSRKPGTYEQYF. The chain couples TRBV7-3 to TRBJ2-7; a weak D match, TRBD2 (5 bases). Germline assignment: CDR1 SGHTA and CDR2 FQGTGA. The CDR3 loop spans 13 amino acids.

The chain recombines TRBV18 with TRBJ2-7; D possibly corresponds to TRBD2 (5 bases). The CDR3 is made up of 13 amino acids. Germline V CDR1 and CDR2: KGHSH, LQKENI. Trimming shortened V by 6 bases and J by 2 bases, and 11 bases separated the two germline ends. The chain's CDR3 is CASSRTETYEQYF. In DNA, the CDR3 is TGTGCCAGCTCCAGGACTGAAACCTACGAGCAGTACTTC. The variable domain in full, completed from reference TRBV18 and TRBJ2-7, reads NAGVMQNPRHLVRRRGQEARLRCSPMKGHSHVYWYRQLPEEGLKFMVYLQKENIIDESGMPKERFSAEFPKEGPSILRIQQVVRGDSAAYFCASSRTETYEQYFGPGTRLTVT.

The V gene is TRBV2, the J gene TRBJ1-2; 10 nucleotides align to TRBD1. The germline V gene has CDR1 SNHLY and CDR2 FYNNEI. V lost 6 bases, J lost 6 bases, and 7 bases stayed unmatched. The CDR3 is 14 residues long. The CDR3 coding sequence is TGTGCCAGCAGCGAAACGACAGGGGGCGATGGCTACACCTTC. Its translation is CASSETTGGDGYTF.

The chain is built from TRBV7-9 and TRBJ2-3, with TRBD1 matching over 8 bases. Germline CDR1 SEHNR, CDR2 FQNEAQ (reference sequence). V shed 7 bases, J shed 0 bases, and the junction held 9 bases outside the gene matches. The CDR3 consists of 16 residues. The CDR3: CASTNQGAASTDTQYF. The CDR3 DNA is TGTGCCAGCACCAATCAGGGGGCGGCTAGCACAGATACGCAGTATTTT.

The CDR3 DNA sequence: TGTGCCAGCAGCCTACCCGGGACAGTATCCTACGAGCAGTACTTC. It specifies CASSLPGTVSYEQYF. The chain recombines TRBV11-2 with TRBJ2-7, with TRBD1 matching over 7 bases. This CDR3 is 15 amino acids long. Germline CDR1 and CDR2: SGHAT and FQNNGV. V was pared by 5 bases and J by 1 base, with 8 bases of the junction left unmatched. The full variable domain, in which reference TRBV11-2 and TRBJ2-7 provide the parts outside the CDR3, is EAGVAQSPRYKIIEKRQSVAFWCNPISGHATLYWYQQILGQGPKLLIQFQNNGVVDDSQLPKDRFSAERLKGVDSTLKIQPAKLEDSAVYLCASSLPGTVSYEQYFGPGTRLTVT.

V is TRBV5-1 and J is TRBJ1-4; 8 nucleotides line up with TRBD1. The V gene's germline CDR1 is SGHRS and CDR2 YFSETQ. Germline trimming cut 4 bases from V and 5 bases from J; bases unmatched to any gene: 7. The CDR3 covers 15 residues. This CDR3 reads CASSVGQGVNEKLFF. In nucleotides, the CDR3 is TGCGCCAGCAGCGTCGGACAGGGTGTGAATGAAAAACTGTTTTTT.

CDR3 nucleotide sequence: TGTGCCAGCAGCACCCCTCCCTACGAGCAGTACTTC. This gives the protein CASSTPPYEQYF. The chain joins TRBV14 to TRBJ2-7; unclear D gene. The CDR3 spans 12 residues. The V gene's germline CDR1 is SGHDN and CDR2 FVKESK. Deletions cut 5 bases from V and 2 bases from J, with 7 bases between.

This chain uses TRBV15 with TRBJ2-5; TRBD2 aligns across 9 bases. This CDR3 comprises 15 residues. J lost 1 base, V lost 1 base, and 1 base had no gene match. Per the germline V gene, CDR1 is LNHNV and CDR2 is YYDKDF (reference sequence). CDR3 sequence: CATSRGLAVQETQYF. Written as DNA, the CDR3 is TGTGCCACCAGCAGAGGACTAGCGGTCCAAGAGACCCAGTACTTC. The whole variable domain, remainder taken from reference TRBV15 and TRBJ2-5, is DAMVIQNPRYQVTQFGKPVTLSCSQTLNHNVMYWYQQKSSQAPKLLFHYYDKDFNNEADTPDNFQSRRPNTSFCFLDIRSPGLGDTAMYLCATSRGLAVQETQYFGPGTRLLVL.

V usage is TRBV5-4 and J usage is TRBJ1-2; 8 bases line up with TRBD1. V was clipped by 4 bases and J by 7 bases; unmatched bases: 6. The CDR3 spans 13 residues. CDR1 and CDR2 from the germline V gene are SGHNT and YYREEE (reference sequence). The CDR3 reads CASSLTGVGGYTF. The DNA for the CDR3 is TGTGCCAGCAGCCTGACAGGGGTCGGTGGCTACACCTTC.

The CDR3 sequence: CASSRGTAKREQYF. As DNA, the CDR3 is TGTGCCAGCAGCCGCGGGACAGCAAAGCGGGAGCAGTACTTC. The chain links TRBV9 to TRBJ2-7, with D maybe TRBD1 (7 bases). The CDR3 is 14 residues long. V was pared by 4 bases and J by 7 bases, with 18 bases between. Germline V CDR1 and CDR2: SGDLS, YYNGEE.

This clone was seen a handful of times. The chain has TRBV5-1 and TRBJ2-7; 7 bases fit TRBD2. Germline-derived CDR1 and CDR2 are SGHRS and YFSETQ. V lost 4 bases to trimming and J lost 2 bases; unmatched junction nucleotides: 9. The CDR3 has 15 residues. CDR3 bases: TGCGCCAGCAGCGAGAGGACCGCGGGAGCCTACGAGCAGTACTTC. It yields the protein CASSERTAGAYEQYF.

This clone showed up many times. The V gene is TRBV28, the J gene TRBJ1-5, with TRBD1 as a possible D gene (5 bases). CDR1 MDHEN and CDR2 SYDVKM come from the germline V gene. CDR3 length: 15 residues. The ends were cut back, 5 bases at V and 2 bases at J, with 13 bases in the middle. CDR3 coding DNA: TGTGCCAGCAGTCCTAATGGGGCCCGCAATCAGCCCCAGCATTTT. Translating it yields CASSPNGARNQPQHF.

The rearrangement links TRBV7-9 to TRBJ2-5; no firm D call. The germline V gene has CDR1 SEHNR and CDR2 FQNEAQ (reference sequence). There are 13 residues in the CDR3. The ends were cut back, 1 base at V and 4 bases at J, with 7 bases in the middle. CDR3 sequence: CASSLGARETQYF. DNA for the CDR3: TGTGCCAGCAGCTTAGGGGCTCGAGAGACCCAGTACTTC.

A remark on this clone: At one end, the junction sequence differs from germline, possibly due to a read error. This chain uses TRBV11-2 with TRBJ2-7; D is ambiguous. CDR1 is SGHAT and CDR2 is FQNNGV in the germline V gene. The CDR3 length is 12 residues. The CDR3 coding sequence is TGTGCCAGCAGCCAACCCCTCGCGCGCTTATTCTTC. The encoded protein is CASSQPLARLFF.

The chain combines TRBV28 with TRBJ2-7; the D call may be TRBD1 or TRBD2 (6 bases each). The CDR3 is 14 amino acids. The V gene lost 10 bases and the J gene lost 9 bases, with 25 bases spanning the gap. Germline CDR1 and CDR2: MDHEN and SYDVKM. CDR3 in amino acids: CATTGGTQTTGQYF. CDR3 sequence (DNA): TGTGCCACCACGGGCGGGACACAGACGACCGGGCAGTACTTC.

This clone showed up just a few times. This chain links TRBV19 with TRBJ2-3; 11 bases map to TRBD1. In germline, CDR1 is LNHDA, CDR2 SQIVND (reference sequence). CDR3 length equals 15 residues. V lost 6 bases, J lost 3 bases, and 5 bases stayed unmatched. The CDR3 is CASRGQGEVTDTQYF. CDR3 DNA: TGTGCCAGTAGGGGACAGGGGGAGGTTACAGATACGCAGTATTTT. The full variable domain, its missing parts supplied by reference TRBV19 and TRBJ2-3, is DGGITQSPKYLFRKEGQNVTLSCEQNLNHDAMYWYRQDPGQGLRLIYYSQIVNDFQKGDIAEGYSVSREKKESFPLTVTSAQKNPTAFYLCASRGQGEVTDTQYFGPGTRLTVL.

This chain uses TRBV20-1 with TRBJ2-3; no reliable D call. This CDR3 contains 10 residues. Trimming shortened V by 3 bases and J by 2 bases, and 0 bases separated the two germline ends. Germline V lookup: CDR1 DFQATT, CDR2 SNEGSKA (reference sequence). The CDR3: CSASTDTQYF. The CDR3 nucleotides read TGCAGTGCTAGCACAGATACGCAGTATTTT.

This clone was seen once. The genes are TRBV6-5 and TRBJ2-2; a weak D match, TRBD2 (5 bases). V lost 0 bases and J lost 4, with 12 bases in between. The CDR3 contains 16 residues. From germline, CDR1 is MNHEY and CDR2 SVGAGI. The CDR3 loop is CASSYSSGIVTGELFF. The CDR3 coding sequence is TGTGCCAGCAGTTACTCTTCCGGGATAGTCACCGGGGAGCTGTTTTTT.

This clone was detected only once. This rearrangement joins TRBV27 to TRBJ1-2; unclear D gene. The germline V and J ends were trimmed by 3 bases and 6 bases, with 11 bases remaining between them. The CDR3 spans 13 residues. Germline assignment: CDR1 MNHEY and CDR2 SMNVEV (reference sequence). The CDR3 bases are TGTGCCAGCAGTTTTCGAGGGTTCAATGGCTACACCTTC. Its translation is CASSFRGFNGYTF.

The chain's CDR3 is CASSLGQVGTGELFF. The CDR3 DNA sequence: TGTGCCAGCTCCCTCGGACAGGTGGGAACCGGGGAGCTGTTTTTT. The chain employs TRBV18 and TRBJ2-2; 7 nucleotides align to TRBD1. CDR1 and CDR2 (germline): KGHSH, LQKENI. Unmatched junction bases numbered 9, after V lost 6 bases and J lost 5 bases. The CDR3 covers 15 residues.

This chain uses TRBV5-4 with TRBJ1-1; no definite D call. The CDR3 has 14 residues. Germline V lookup: CDR1 SGHNT, CDR2 YYREEE (reference sequence). Trimming took off 4 bases at V and 0 bases at J, with 10 bases between the two ends. The CDR3 is CASSQGLLNTEAFF. The DNA for the CDR3 is TGTGCCAGCAGCCAAGGACTCTTGAACACTGAAGCTTTCTTT.

This chain joins TRBV19 and TRBJ1-2; D unclear. CDR1 and CDR2 from the germline V gene are LNHDA and SQIVND (reference sequence). The V gene lost 7 bases and the J gene lost 8 bases, with 23 bases spanning the gap. This CDR3 has 15 amino acids. Here the CDR3 reads CASTRMQVQRGGYTF. The CDR3 DNA follows: TGTGCCAGTACTCGGATGCAAGTTCAACGAGGGGGCTACACCTTC.

The CDR3 loop reads CASSSLEGANEKLFF. CDR3 nucleotide sequence: TGTGCCAGCAGTTCCCTCGAGGGAGCTAATGAAAAACTGTTTTTT. This chain joins TRBV28 and TRBJ1-4; unclear D gene. Trimming took off 4 bases at V and 3 bases at J, with 12 bases between the two ends. The CDR3 covers 15 residues. Per the germline V gene, CDR1 is MDHEN and CDR2 is SYDVKM.

The chain employs TRBV15 and TRBJ2-3; the D gene is possibly TRBD1 (6 bases). The CDR3 sequence is 15 residues long. The V and J ends lost 11 bases and 2 bases respectively, with 20 bases between them. The V gene's germline CDR1 is LNHNV and CDR2 YYDKDF (reference sequence). CDR3 in amino acids: CASPPPEGDTDTQYF. The CDR3 bases are TGTGCCTCCCCCCCTCCTGAGGGGGACACAGATACGCAGTATTTT.

This clone was seen a handful of times. The chain has TRBV19 and TRBJ1-2, with D unclear. Between the trimmed V and J ends, which lost 5 bases and 7 bases, there was a span of 14 bases. CDR3 length: 13 residues. Germline V lookup: CDR1 LNHDA, CDR2 SQIVND (reference sequence). CDR3 bases: TGTGCCAGTAGTCCTGGTGGAGTTTTTGGCTACACCTTC. Its translation: CASSPGGVFGYTF. Based on the CDR3 plus reference TRBV19 and TRBJ1-2, the full variable domain is DGGITQSPKYLFRKEGQNVTLSCEQNLNHDAMYWYRQDPGQGLRLIYYSQIVNDFQKGDIAEGYSVSREKKESFPLTVTSAQKNPTAFYLCASSPGGVFGYTFGSGTRLTVV.

The genes are TRBV5-1 and TRBJ2-6; no reliable D call. Trimming took 0 bases from V and 0 from J, leaving 13 bases between them. CDR1 and CDR2 from the germline V gene are SGHRS and YFSETQ. CDR3 length: 18 residues. The CDR3 DNA sequence: TGCGCCAGCAGCTTGGTTGGGGTATGGAGCTCTGGGGCCAACGTCCTGACTTTC. It yields the protein CASSLVGVWSSGANVLTF.

The gene calls are TRBV5-1 and TRBJ2-2; weak D call: TRBD1 (7 bases). V was pared by 4 bases and J by 4 bases, with 11 bases between. Germline CDR1 reads SGHRS; CDR2 reads YFSETQ. The CDR3 has 14 amino acids. CDR3 bases: TGCGCCAGCAGCGCGGGACAGAGCACCGGGGAGCTGTTTTTT. Translated, it gives CASSAGQSTGELFF.

This clone appeared many times. The chain links TRBV4-2 to TRBJ2-5; TRBD2 matches 7 bases. CDR1 LGHNA and CDR2 YNFKEQ come from the germline V gene. This CDR3 spans 13 amino acids. After removal of 6 bases from V and 6 bases from J, the junction contained 7 bases not matched to a gene. CDR3 in DNA: TGTGCCAGCAGGGGGGGGAGTTTGAAGACCCAGTACTTC. Protein sequence: CASRGGSLKTQYF.

This chain uses TRBV7-6 with TRBJ2-2, with 8 bases aligning to TRBD1. Germline V lookup: CDR1 SGHVS, CDR2 FNYEAQ. The CDR3 totals 15 residues. V dropped 0 bases and J dropped 6; count of bases not matched to a gene: 3. The CDR3 here is CASSLAPGGAGELFF. DNA of the CDR3: TGTGCCAGCAGCTTAGCCCCAGGGGGCGCCGGGGAGCTGTTTTTT.

For this clone: The same CDR3 also results from other DNA sequences found in this sample. The chain links TRBV18 to TRBJ2-7; 11 nucleotides align to TRBD1. Germline V CDR1 and CDR2: KGHSH, LQKENI. The CDR3 contains 14 residues. With V trimmed by 6 bases and J by 3 bases, 4 bases remained unmatched. The DNA of the CDR3 is TGTGCCAGCTCCCCCGGGACAGGGGGCTACGAGCAGTACTTC. Amino acids: CASSPGTGGYEQYF.